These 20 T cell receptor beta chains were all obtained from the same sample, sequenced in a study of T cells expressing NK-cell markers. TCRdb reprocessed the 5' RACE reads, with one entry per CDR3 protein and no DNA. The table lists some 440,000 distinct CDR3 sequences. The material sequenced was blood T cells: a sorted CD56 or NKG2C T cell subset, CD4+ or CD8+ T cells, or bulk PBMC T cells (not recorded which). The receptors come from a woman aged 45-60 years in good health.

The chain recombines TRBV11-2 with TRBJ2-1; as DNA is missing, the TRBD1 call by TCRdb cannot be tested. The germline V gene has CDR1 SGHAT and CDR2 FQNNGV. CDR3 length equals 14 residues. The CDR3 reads CASSLGGQGVKQFF.

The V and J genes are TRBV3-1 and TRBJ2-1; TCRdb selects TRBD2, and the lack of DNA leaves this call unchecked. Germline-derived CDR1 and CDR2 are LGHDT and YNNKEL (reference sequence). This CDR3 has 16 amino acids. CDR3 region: CASSLTRALSGNEQFF.

The CDR3 sequence is CASGEKGGVANTIYF. V usage is TRBV12-5 and J usage is TRBJ1-3; absent DNA, TCRdb's TRBD1 call cannot be checked. Germline loops: CDR1 LGHNT, CDR2 FRNRAP. This CDR3 contains 15 residues.

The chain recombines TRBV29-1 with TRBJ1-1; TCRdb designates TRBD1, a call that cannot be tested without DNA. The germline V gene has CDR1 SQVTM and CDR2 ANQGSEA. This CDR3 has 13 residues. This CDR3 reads CSSYQQGNTEAFF.

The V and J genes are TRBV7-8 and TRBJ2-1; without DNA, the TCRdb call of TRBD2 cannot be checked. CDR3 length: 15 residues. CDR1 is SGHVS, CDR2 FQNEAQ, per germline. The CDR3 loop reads CASSVVARANNEQFF.

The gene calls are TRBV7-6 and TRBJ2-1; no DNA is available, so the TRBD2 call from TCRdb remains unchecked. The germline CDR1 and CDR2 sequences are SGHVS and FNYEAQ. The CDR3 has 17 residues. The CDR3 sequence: CASSLVVGREVVGEQFF.

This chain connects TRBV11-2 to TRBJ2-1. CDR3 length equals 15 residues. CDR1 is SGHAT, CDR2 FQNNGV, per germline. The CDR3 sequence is CASSLTLVFEYEQFF.

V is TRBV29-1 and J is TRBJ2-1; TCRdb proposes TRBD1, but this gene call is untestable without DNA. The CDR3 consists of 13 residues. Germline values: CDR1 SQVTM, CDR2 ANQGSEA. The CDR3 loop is CSVEKGADNEQFF.

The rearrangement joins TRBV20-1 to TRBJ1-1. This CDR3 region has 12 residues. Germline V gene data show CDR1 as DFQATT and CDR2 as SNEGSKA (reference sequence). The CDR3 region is CKSQDMNTEAFF.

The chain's CDR3 is CASSLNADTQYF. The rearrangement uses TRBV5-1 and TRBJ2-3. This CDR3 region has 12 residues. The germline CDR1 and CDR2 sequences are SGHRS and YFSETQ.

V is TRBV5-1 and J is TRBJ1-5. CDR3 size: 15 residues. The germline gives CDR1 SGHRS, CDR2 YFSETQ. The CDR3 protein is CASSFEDYSNQPQHF.

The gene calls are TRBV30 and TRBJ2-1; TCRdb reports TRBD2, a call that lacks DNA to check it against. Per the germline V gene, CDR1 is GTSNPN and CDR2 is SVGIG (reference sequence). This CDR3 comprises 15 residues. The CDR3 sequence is CAWTVTPSAYNEQFF.

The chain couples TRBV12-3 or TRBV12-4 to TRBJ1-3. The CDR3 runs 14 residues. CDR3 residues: CASSLGEGSRTIYF.

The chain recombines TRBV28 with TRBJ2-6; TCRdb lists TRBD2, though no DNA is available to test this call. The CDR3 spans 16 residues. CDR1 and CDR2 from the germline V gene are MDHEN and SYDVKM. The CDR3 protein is CASSAERETGANVLTF.

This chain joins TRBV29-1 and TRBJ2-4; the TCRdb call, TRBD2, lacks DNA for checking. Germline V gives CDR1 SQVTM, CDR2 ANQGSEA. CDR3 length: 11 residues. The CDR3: CSVEKAGRQYF.

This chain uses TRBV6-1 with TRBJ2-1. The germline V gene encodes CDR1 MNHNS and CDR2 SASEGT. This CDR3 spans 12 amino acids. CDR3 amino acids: CASSDVWREQFF.

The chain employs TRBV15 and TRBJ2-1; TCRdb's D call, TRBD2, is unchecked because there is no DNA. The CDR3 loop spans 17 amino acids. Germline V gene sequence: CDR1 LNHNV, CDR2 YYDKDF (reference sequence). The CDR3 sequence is CATSPPPRLAGAGEQFF.

The CDR3 spells CSAARGASYGYTF. V is TRBV20-1 and J is TRBJ1-2; the TRBD1 assignment by TCRdb is unverifiable without DNA. The germline gives CDR1 DFQATT, CDR2 SNEGSKA (reference sequence). The CDR3 runs 13 residues.

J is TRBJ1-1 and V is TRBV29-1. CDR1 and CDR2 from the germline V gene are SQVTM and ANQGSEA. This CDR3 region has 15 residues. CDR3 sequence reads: CSVLHQPGVNTEAFF.

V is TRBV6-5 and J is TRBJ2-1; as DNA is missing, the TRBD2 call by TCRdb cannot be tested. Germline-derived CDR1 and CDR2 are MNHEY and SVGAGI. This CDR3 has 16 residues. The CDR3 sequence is CASRDGLAGIYNEQFF.